A selection of T cell receptor beta chains follows, all from one sample in a study of human T cells and chemical hapten exposure. TCRdb recomputed calls from the RACE reads with MiXCR, one row per CDR3 protein. The data contain roughly 39,000 distinct CDR3 sequences, more than 9.5% of them singletons. The sequences come from whole blood, collected in connection with sensitization to the hapten diphenylcyclopropenone (DPC). Receptors originate from a woman aged 35 to 49 with alopecia areata. Some clones in this sample may be carry-over from other donors' samples. Both conserved end residues are part of each CDR3. D genes are given only for firm matches. Not every row has a clone size; where given, it reads once, few, many or a size class.

>few|TRBV10-3|TRBJ2-7|.
TGTGCCATCGGGGGGACCCCCTACGAGCAGTACTTC
CAIGGTPYEQYF
>few|TRBV7-2|TRBJ2-7|.
TGTGCCAGCAGCTGGGACCCCTACGAGCAGTACTTC
CASSWDPYEQYF
>few|TRBV29-1|TRBJ1-2|.
TGCAGCGTGGGAGTAGCTGACTATGGCTACACCTTC
CSVGVADYGYTF
>.|TRBV28|TRBJ1-6|TRBD1
TGTGCCAGCATCCCCCGACGGACAGGGGAGTCCTATAATTCACCCCTCCACTTT
CASIPRRTGESYNSPLHF
>.|TRBV29-1|TRBJ1-2|.
TGCAGCGTTGAAGATCCGGGAGATGGCTACACCTTC
CSVEDPGDGYTF
>few|TRBV29-1|TRBJ1-2|.
TGCAGCGTTGAGGGCGGCAGCCTCTTTAATGGCTACACCTTC
CSVEGGSLFNGYTF
>.|TRBV5-1|TRBJ2-3|TRBD1
TGCGCCAGCAGCCTGGGACAGGGTGATACGCAGTATTTT
CASSLGQGDTQYF
>once|TRBV5-1|TRBJ2-3|.
TGCGCCAGCAGCGGAGGGGACATGACGTTCACAGATACGCAGTATTTT
CASSGGDMTFTDTQYF
>many|TRBV11-2|TRBJ2-5|.
TGTGCCAGCAGCTTAGAACAGTTGGAGACCCAGTACTTC
CASSLEQLETQYF
>.|TRBV5-5|TRBJ1-1|.
TGTGCCAGCAGCTTGCGTTTGACTACGCGCGAAGCTTTCTTT
CASSLRLTTREAFF
>.|TRBV12-3/TRBV12-4|TRBJ1-2|TRBD1
TGTGCCAGCAGTTTTGCAGGGGGAGTCTATGGCTACACCTTC
CASSFAGGVYGYTF
>many|TRBV12-3/TRBV12-4|TRBJ2-6|.
TGTGCCAGCAGTTTGAGACCGAACCTCTCTGGGGCCAACGTCCTGACTTTC
CASSLRPNLSGANVLTF
>few|TRBV28|TRBJ1-5|.
TGTGCCAGCAGTACCTCCTTCCACAGGGCCCAGCATTTT
CASSTSFHRAQHF
>.|TRBV28|TRBJ2-7|TRBD1
TGTGCCAGCAGTCCCGGACAGGGTTTCTACGAGCAGTACTTC
CASSPGQGFYEQYF
>few|TRBV28|TRBJ2-1|TRBD2
TGTGCCAGCAGCCTAGCGGGAGGGCGAAGTGAGCAGTTCTTC
CASSLAGGRSEQFF
>few|TRBV3-1|TRBJ2-3|TRBD2
TGTGCCAGCAGCCAAGCTAGGCTAGCGGGAGTGGCAGATACGCAGTATTTT
CASSQARLAGVADTQYF
>few|TRBV2|TRBJ2-2|.
TGTGCCCGCAGGGGCGACACCGGGGAGCTGTTTTTT
CARRGDTGELFF
>many|TRBV9|TRBJ2-2|.
TGTGCCAGCAGCGTAGCTACGACATACACCGGGGAGCTGTTTTTT
CASSVATTYTGELFF
>.|TRBV28|TRBJ2-1|TRBD2
TGTGCCAGCAGCCCTAGCGGGAGGTTAAATGAGCAGTTCTTC
CASSPSGRLNEQFF
>few|TRBV4-2|TRBJ1-6|.
TGTGCCAGCAGCACAAACAGAGATTCACCCCTCCACTTT
CASSTNRDSPLHF
>many|TRBV7-8|TRBJ2-1|TRBD1
TGTGCCAGCAGCGGGGGACAGGCCAATAATGAGCAGTTCTTC
CASSGGQANNEQFF
>few|TRBV18|TRBJ2-3|TRBD1
TGTGCCAGCTCGGGACAGGGGCAATACACAGATACGCAGTATTTT
CASSGQGQYTDTQYF
>many|TRBV6-2/TRBV6-3|TRBJ1-2|.
TGTGCCAGCATCGACAGACCTAACTATGGCTACACCTTC
CASIDRPNYGYTF
>many|TRBV9|TRBJ2-5|TRBD2
TGTGCCAGCAGCGTATCTACTAGCGCTACCCAAGAGACCCAGTACTTC
CASSVSTSATQETQYF
>.|TRBV7-9|TRBJ1-1|TRBD1
TGTGCCAGCAGCTTAGGACAGGGGAGCACTGAAGCTTTCTTT
CASSLGQGSTEAFF
>.|TRBV10-3|TRBJ2-1|.
TGTGCCATCAGATCCCAGGGGGGCTACAATGAGCAGTTCTTC
CAIRSQGGYNEQFF
>medium-sized|TRBV29-1|TRBJ2-3|.
TGCAGCGGTCGGACTCCTGGGGCCACAGATACGCAGTATTTT
CSGRTPGATDTQYF
>many|TRBV28|TRBJ2-1|.
TGTGCCAGCAGCTGGCGGCGGGGCGCGAAGTTCTTC
CASSWRRGAKFF
>.|TRBV28|TRBJ1-6|TRBD1
TGTGCCAGCAGTTTCTCACAGGGGAGTTCACCCCTCCACTTT
CASSFSQGSSPLHF
>many|TRBV9|TRBJ2-2|.
TGTGCCAGCAGCCCCCTGGCAGGCGGGGAGCTGTTTTTT
CASSPLAGGELFF
>many|TRBV29-1|TRBJ2-1|.
TGCAGCGCCACGAAGACTAGGGCCGGCGAGCAGTTCTTC
CSATKTRAGEQFF
>.|TRBV11-3|TRBJ1-1|.
TGTGCCAGCAGCCAGGGCGTAAACACTGAAGCTTTCTTT
CASSQGVNTEAFF
>many|TRBV11-2|TRBJ1-5|.
TGTGCCAGCAGCTTAGGTTTAGGGCCTAATCAGCCCCAGCATTTT
CASSLGLGPNQPQHF
>few|TRBV29-1|TRBJ2-7|TRBD2
TGCAGCGTGACTAGCGGAAGCCCCGAGCAGTACTTC
CSVTSGSPEQYF
>.|TRBV12-2|TRBJ2-7|.
TGTGCAAGTCGCCCGATGGGGGTCCTATTCTCCTACGAGCAGTACTTC
CASRPMGVLFSYEQYF
>few|TRBV4-3|TRBJ2-3|.
TGCGCCAGCAGCCTACTAAAAGATACGCAGTATTTT
CASSLLKDTQYF
>.|TRBV19|TRBJ1-1|.
TGTGCCGGTAGTCTTCCGGGACACCGAGGTACTGAAGCTTTCTTT
CAGSLPGHRGTEAFF
>few|TRBV10-3|TRBJ2-7|.
TGTGCCATCAGTGAGGGGGACGAGCAGTACTTC
CAISEGDEQYF
>many|TRBV28|TRBJ1-2|TRBD1
TGTGCCAGCAGCCCACCGGGACAGGCGCACTATGGCTACACCTTC
CASSPPGQAHYGYTF
>.|TRBV20-1|TRBJ1-2|.
TGCAGTGCCGAACTTTGGGATGGCTACACCTTC
CSAELWDGYTF
>many|TRBV29-1|TRBJ1-2|.
TGCAGCGTTGACGGCCCCTATGGCTACACCTTC
CSVDGPYGYTF